This T cell receptor (beta chain) emerged from a study of OX40 agonist ivuxolimab in advanced cancers. Study overall: Three partial responders included one hepatocellular carcinoma patient and two cutaneous melanoma patients.

This CDR3 is 16 amino acids long. V gave up 2 bases and J gave up 6 bases; unmatched junction bases: 7. CDR1 and CDR2 (germline): MNHEY, SVGAGI. This table comes from immunoSEQ multiplex PCR, and its TCRdb copy is limited to in-frame clones, with some not included. The table has 91,000 or so clones, 94% seen once. Prior autoimmune disease or systemic immunosuppression barred patients. This clonotype was obtained from an adult with an advanced solid tumor such as melanoma, head and neck, liver or kidney cancer. The chain couples TRBV6-5 to TRBJ1-4, with TRBD1 matching 9 bases. The source material was CD4+ or CD8+ T cells sorted from blood, sampled in a trial of the OX40 agonist ivuxolimab. CDR3 nucleotides: TGTGCCAGCAGTTACAGAAGGACAGGGGTACATGAAAAACTGTTTTTT. Its translation: CASSYRRTGVHEKLFF.